Below are 11 T cell receptor beta chains sequenced from a single sample in a study. Each CDR3 protein gets one entry after TCRdb re-called the RT-PCR reads with MiXCR. In the table there are more than 600,000 distinct CDR3 sequences, over 12% of which are singletons. Specimen: memory CD4+ T cells from blood. The receptors stem from a female donor in good health, serving as a healthy control.

V usage is TRBV12-3 or TRBV12-4 and J usage is TRBJ1-4; TRBD1 aligns across 11 bases. This CDR3 comprises 15 residues. Trimming removed 5 bases from V and 8 bases from J; junction bases left unmatched: 7. The CDR3 nucleotides are TGTGCCAGCAGTGCCGGGGACAGGGGGAACGAAAAACTGTTTTTT. It translates to CASSAGDRGNEKLFF.

Only a few counts were recorded for this clonotype. The rearrangement uses TRBV7-8 and TRBJ1-5; no clear D gene. The CDR3 runs to 17 residues. V was cut by 1 base and J by 5 bases, with 18 bases left in between. CDR1 and CDR2 (germline): SGHVS, FQNEAQ. The CDR3 DNA reads TGTGCCAGCAGCTTAGTTCCCACAGAACCCTCTTATCAGCCCCAGCATTTT. This gives the protein CASSLVPTEPSYQPQHF.

In this sample, this clonotype turned up many times. The CDR3: CASNGPYYGYTF. The CDR3 region has the DNA TGTGCCAGCAATGGCCCCTACTATGGCTACACCTTC. This chain connects TRBV12-3 or TRBV12-4 to TRBJ1-2, with D hard to call. Trimming cost V 7 bases and J 3 bases, with 9 bases left between them. The CDR3 contains 12 residues.

This chain connects TRBV19 to TRBJ1-2; no definite D call. The CDR3 has 14 residues. Trimming shortened V by 3 bases and J by 4 bases, and 12 bases separated the two germline ends. Germline loops: CDR1 LNHDA, CDR2 SQIVND (reference sequence). The CDR3 nucleotides are TGTGCCAGTAGTATCGGTTCAAGGGTCTATGGCTACACCTTC. Translating gives CASSIGSRVYGYTF.

The table lists this clonotype with a few counts. V and J are TRBV7-8 and TRBJ2-3; 8 bases are shared with TRBD2. This CDR3 comprises 17 residues. Germline V gene lookup returns CDR1 SGHVS and CDR2 FQNEAQ. V was clipped by 4 bases and J by 3 bases; unmatched bases: 12. The CDR3 nucleotides are TGTGCCAGCAGCTCCACCGGGACTAGTTTCGAAACAGATACGCAGTATTTT. Encoded protein: CASSSTGTSFETDTQYF.

The V call is TRBV27, the J call TRBJ1-4; a weak D match, TRBD1 (6 bases). V lost 5 bases, J lost 8 bases, and 12 bases lay in between. CDR1 MNHEY and CDR2 SMNVEV come from the germline V gene (reference sequence). The CDR3 extends over 13 amino acids. The CDR3 loop reads CASSRGLEEKLFF. In DNA, the CDR3 is TGTGCCAGCAGTAGGGGGTTGGAGGAAAAACTGTTTTTT.

The CDR3 DNA follows: TGTGCCAGCTCAATCAGACAGGGAGATGAGCAGTTCTTC. This sequence encodes CASSIRQGDEQFF. The V call is TRBV18, the J call TRBJ2-1, with 7 bases matching TRBD1. The CDR3 has 13 residues. After removal of 5 bases from V and 8 bases from J, the junction contained 6 bases not matched to a gene. In germline, CDR1 is KGHSH, CDR2 LQKENI.

The CDR3 DNA follows: TGTGCCAGCAGCGTAGAGACGGGCTTGGGTTACACCTTC. Translating it yields CASSVETGLGYTF. This chain links TRBV9 with TRBJ1-2; the D is unclear. CDR1 SGDLS and CDR2 YYNGEE come from the germline V gene. The ends were cut back, 0 bases at V and 11 bases at J, with 14 bases in the middle. The CDR3 is 13 residues long.

V and J are TRBV6-2 or TRBV6-3 and TRBJ2-1, with a tentative D call TRBD2 (7 bases). The CDR3 is 17 residues long. Germline V gene data show CDR1 as MNHEY and CDR2 as SVGEGT. V lost 7 bases to trimming and J lost 0 bases, with 19 bases between them. The CDR3 region is CASTGGGGHHSYNEQFF. CDR3 nucleotides: TGTGCCAGCACCGGGGGAGGGGGACATCACTCCTACAATGAGCAGTTCTTC.

The chain carries TRBV12-3 or TRBV12-4 and TRBJ1-1, with a weak D call TRBD1 (5 bases). The CDR3 has 15 amino acids. V lost 5 bases and J 1 base, leaving 14 bases between the germline ends. The CDR3 nucleotides read TGTGCCAGCAGTGGTGAGAGACAGAAGAACACTGAAGCTTTCTTT. This translates into CASSGERQKNTEAFF.

This clonotype was seen at least ten times. The V and J genes are TRBV5-1 and TRBJ2-1; possibly TRBD2 for D (6 bases). The germline gives CDR1 SGHRS, CDR2 YFSETQ. Trimming shortened V by 5 bases and J by 12 bases, and 24 bases separated the two germline ends. The CDR3 spans 15 residues. CDR3: CASREGSGVGERQFF. CDR3 in DNA: TGCGCCAGCAGGGAGGGTTCGGGTGTCGGGGAAAGGCAGTTCTTC.